This TCR beta chain emerged from a study of T cell repertoires in cytomegalovirus infection. About the study: CMV infection plus the matching HLA type was flagged by public TCR beta signatures. Study-level points and caveats: HLA-C-restricted, CMV-specific TCR beta clonotypes were dominant ex vivo. Public TCR beta family frequency separated CMV-and-HLA carriers, including in an independent cohort.

As for this clonotype: Its antigen is not known.

TCRdb re-derived calls from the reads in MiXCR, one entry per CDR3 protein. The data contain around 260,000 distinct CDR3 sequences, roughly 24% of them singletons. The ends were cut back, 5 bases at V and 3 bases at J, with 15 bases in the middle. This CDR3 spans 15 amino acids. CDR1 is SGHAT and CDR2 is FQNNGV in the germline V gene. The chain joins TRBV11-2 to TRBJ2-3; D is possibly TRBD2 (5 bases). Material: PBMCs. The sequence came from a human donor in good health (CMV status not recorded). Some clones in this sample may be carry-over from other donors' samples. CDR3 in DNA: TGTGCCAGCAGCCCCGTTGGCGGGCTGACAGATACGCAGTATTTT. This codes for CASSPVGGLTDTQYF.